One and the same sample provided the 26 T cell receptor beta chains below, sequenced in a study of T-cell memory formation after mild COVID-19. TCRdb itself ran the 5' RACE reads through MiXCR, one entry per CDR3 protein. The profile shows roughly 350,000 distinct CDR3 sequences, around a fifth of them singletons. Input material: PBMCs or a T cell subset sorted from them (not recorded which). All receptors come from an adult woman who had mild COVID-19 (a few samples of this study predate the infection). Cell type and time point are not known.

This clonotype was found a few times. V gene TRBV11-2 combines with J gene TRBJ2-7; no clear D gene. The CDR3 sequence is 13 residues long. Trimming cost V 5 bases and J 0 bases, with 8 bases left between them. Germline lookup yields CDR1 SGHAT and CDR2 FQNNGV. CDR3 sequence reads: CASSAEASYEQYF. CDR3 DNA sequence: TGTGCCAGCAGCGCCGAGGCCTCCTACGAGCAGTACTTC.

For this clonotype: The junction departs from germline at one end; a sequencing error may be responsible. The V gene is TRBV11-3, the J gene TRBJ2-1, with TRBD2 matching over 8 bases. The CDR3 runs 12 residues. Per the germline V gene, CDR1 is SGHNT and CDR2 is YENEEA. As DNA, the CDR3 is TGTGCCAGCAGCCCGTGGACTAGCCCCATGATCTTC. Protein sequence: CASSPWTSPMIF.

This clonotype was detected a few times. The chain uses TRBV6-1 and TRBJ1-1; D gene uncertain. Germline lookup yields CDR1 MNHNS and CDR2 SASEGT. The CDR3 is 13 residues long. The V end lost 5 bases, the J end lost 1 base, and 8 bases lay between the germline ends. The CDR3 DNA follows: TGTGCCAGCAGTCATGGAAGGAACACTGAAGCTTTCTTT. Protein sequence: CASSHGRNTEAFF.

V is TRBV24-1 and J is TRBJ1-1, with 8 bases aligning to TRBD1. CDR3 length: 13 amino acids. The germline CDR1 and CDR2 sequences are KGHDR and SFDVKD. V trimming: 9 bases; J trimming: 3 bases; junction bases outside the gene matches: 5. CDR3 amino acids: CATRTGRYTEAFF. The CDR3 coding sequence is TGTGCCACCCGGACAGGGCGGTACACTGAAGCTTTCTTT.

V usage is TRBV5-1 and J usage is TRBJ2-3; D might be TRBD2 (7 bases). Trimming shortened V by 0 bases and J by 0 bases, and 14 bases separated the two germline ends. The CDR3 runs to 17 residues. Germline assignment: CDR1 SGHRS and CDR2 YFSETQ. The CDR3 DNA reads TGCGCCAGCAGCTTGGTGGCGGGGGCCCTTAGCACAGATACGCAGTATTTT. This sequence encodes CASSLVAGALSTDTQYF. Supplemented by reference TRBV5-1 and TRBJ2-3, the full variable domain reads KAGVTQTPRYLIKTRGQQVTLSCSPISGHRSVSWYQQTPGQGLQFLFEYFSETQRNKGNFPGRFSGRQFSNSRSEMNVSTLELGDSALYLCASSLVAGALSTDTQYFGPGTRLTVL.

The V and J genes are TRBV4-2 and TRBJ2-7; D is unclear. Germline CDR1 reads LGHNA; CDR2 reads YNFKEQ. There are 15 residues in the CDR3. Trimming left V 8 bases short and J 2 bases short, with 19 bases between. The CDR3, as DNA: TGTGCCAGCGGCCGAGATCGGACGGCAACCTACGAGCAGTACTTC. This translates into CASGRDRTATYEQYF.

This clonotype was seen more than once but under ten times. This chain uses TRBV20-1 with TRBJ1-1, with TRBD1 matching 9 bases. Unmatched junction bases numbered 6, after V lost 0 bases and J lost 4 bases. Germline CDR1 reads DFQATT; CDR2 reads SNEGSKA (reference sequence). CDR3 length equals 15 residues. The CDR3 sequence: CSARDKGQGFTEAFF. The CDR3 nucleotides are TGCAGTGCTAGAGATAAGGGACAGGGCTTCACTGAAGCTTTCTTT.

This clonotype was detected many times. The CDR3 loop reads CSGGAEQFF. The CDR3 DNA sequence: TGCAGCGGGGGAGCTGAGCAGTTCTTC. The chain joins TRBV29-1 to TRBJ2-1, with TRBD2 as a possible D gene (5 bases). Trimming took 7 bases from V and 9 from J, leaving 7 bases between them. This CDR3 comprises 9 residues. Germline V gene lookup returns CDR1 SQVTM and CDR2 ANQGSEA.

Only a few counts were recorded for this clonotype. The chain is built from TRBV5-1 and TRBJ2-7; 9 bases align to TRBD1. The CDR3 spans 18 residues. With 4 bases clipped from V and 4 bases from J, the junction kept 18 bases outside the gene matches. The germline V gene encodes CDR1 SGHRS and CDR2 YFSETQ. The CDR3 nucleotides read TGCGCCAGCAGCCTTTCCGTTTCTACAGGGGGCGGCCGGTACGAGCAGTACTTC. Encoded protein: CASSLSVSTGGGRYEQYF.

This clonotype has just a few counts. The CDR3 DNA is TGTGCCAGCAGTGGCGTGGGGGATGCTAACTATGGCTACACCTTC. It codes for CASSGVGDANYGYTF. The chain recombines TRBV5-5 with TRBJ1-2; weak D call: TRBD1 (5 bases). Germline-derived CDR1 and CDR2 are SGHKS and YYEKEE (reference sequence). V gave up 5 bases and J gave up 0 bases, with 14 bases separating them. The CDR3 has 15 amino acids.

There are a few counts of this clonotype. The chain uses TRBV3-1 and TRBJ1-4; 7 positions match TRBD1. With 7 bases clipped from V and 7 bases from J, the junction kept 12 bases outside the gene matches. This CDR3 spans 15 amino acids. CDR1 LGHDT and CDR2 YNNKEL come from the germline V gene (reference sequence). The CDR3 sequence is CASNSQGTASEKLFF. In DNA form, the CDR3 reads TGTGCCAGCAATTCACAGGGGACTGCGTCTGAAAAACTGTTTTTT.

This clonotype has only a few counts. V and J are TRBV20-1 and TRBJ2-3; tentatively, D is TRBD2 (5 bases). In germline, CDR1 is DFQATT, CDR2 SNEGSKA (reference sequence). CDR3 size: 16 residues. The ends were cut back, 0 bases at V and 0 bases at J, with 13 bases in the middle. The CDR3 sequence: CSAREGSVPSTDTQYF. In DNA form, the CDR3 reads TGCAGTGCTAGAGAAGGGAGCGTTCCTAGCACAGATACGCAGTATTTT.

CDR3 nucleotides: TGCAGTGCTAGAGAGACTCGGGACGGAATAACTGTGTGGGGCACAGATACGCAGTATTTT. This sequence encodes CSARETRDGITVWGTDTQYF. This rearrangement joins TRBV20-1 to TRBJ2-3; perhaps D is TRBD1 or TRBD2 (5 bases each). V was shortened by 0 bases and J by 1 base, with 26 bases between the two germline ends. Looked up from germline, CDR1 is DFQATT and CDR2 is SNEGSKA (reference sequence). This CDR3 has 20 residues.

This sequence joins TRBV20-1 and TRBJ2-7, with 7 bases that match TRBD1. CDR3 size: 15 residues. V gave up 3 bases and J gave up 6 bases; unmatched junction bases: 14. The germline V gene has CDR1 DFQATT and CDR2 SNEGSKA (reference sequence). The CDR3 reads CSASPYDRETGEQYF. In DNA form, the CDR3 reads TGCAGTGCTAGCCCCTACGACAGGGAGACGGGCGAGCAGTACTTC.

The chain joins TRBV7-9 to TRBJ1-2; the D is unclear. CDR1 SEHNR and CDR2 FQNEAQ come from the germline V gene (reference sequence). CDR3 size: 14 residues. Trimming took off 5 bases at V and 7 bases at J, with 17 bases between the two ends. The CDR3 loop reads CASSADLRNGGYTF. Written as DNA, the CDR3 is TGTGCCAGCAGCGCCGATCTGAGGAATGGTGGCTACACCTTC. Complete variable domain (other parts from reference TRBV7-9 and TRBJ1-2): DTGVSQNPRHKITKRGQNVTFRCDPISEHNRLYWYRQTLGQGPEFLTYFQNEAQLEKSRLLSDRFSAERPKGSFSTLEIQRTEQGDSAMYLCASSADLRNGGYTFGSGTRLTVV.

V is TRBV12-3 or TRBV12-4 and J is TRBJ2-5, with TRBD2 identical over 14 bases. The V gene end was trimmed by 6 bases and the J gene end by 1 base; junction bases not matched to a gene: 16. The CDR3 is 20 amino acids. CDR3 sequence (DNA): TGTGCCAGCAGCCTGGGACTAGCGGGAGTGGGGGGAGCCCTCCAAGAGACCCAGTACTTC. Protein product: CASSLGLAGVGGALQETQYF.

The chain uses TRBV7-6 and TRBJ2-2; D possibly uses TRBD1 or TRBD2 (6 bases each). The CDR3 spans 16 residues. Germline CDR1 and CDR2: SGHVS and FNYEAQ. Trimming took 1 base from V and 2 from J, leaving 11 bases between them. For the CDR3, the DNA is TGTGCCAGCAGCTTAGGGGCGGGACAAAACACCGGGGAGCTGTTTTTT. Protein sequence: CASSLGAGQNTGELFF. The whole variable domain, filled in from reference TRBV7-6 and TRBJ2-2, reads GAGVSQSPRYKVTKRGQDVALRCDPISGHVSLYWYRQALGQGPEFLTYFNYEAQQDKSGLPNDRFSAERPEGSISTLTIQRTEQRDSAMYRCASSLGAGQNTGELFFGEGSRLTVL.

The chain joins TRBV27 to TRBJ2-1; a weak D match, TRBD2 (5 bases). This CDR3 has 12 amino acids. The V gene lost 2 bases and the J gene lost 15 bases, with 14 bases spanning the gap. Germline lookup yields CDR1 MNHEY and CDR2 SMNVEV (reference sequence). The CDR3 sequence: CASSLPSGRGFF. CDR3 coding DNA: TGTGCCAGCAGTTTACCCAGCGGCCGGGGGTTCTTC.

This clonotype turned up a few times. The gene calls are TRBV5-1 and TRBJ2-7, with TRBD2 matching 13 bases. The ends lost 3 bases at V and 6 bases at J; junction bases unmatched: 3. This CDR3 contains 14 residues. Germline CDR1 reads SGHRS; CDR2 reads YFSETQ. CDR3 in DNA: TGCGCCAGCAGCTCCGGACTAGCGGGAGCCGAGCAGTACTTC. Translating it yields CASSSGLAGAEQYF.

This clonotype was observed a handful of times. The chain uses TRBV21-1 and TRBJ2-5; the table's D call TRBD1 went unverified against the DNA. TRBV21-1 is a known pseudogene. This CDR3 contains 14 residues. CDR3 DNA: TGTGCCAGCAGAATTACAGGGGGCCAAGAGACCCAGTACTTC. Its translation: CASRITGGQETQYF.

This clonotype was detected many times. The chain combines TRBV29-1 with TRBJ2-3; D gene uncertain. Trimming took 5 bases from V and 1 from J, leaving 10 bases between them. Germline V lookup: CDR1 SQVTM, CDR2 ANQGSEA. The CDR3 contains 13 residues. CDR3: CSVPLRGTDTQYF. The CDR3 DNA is TGCAGCGTTCCCTTAAGGGGCACAGATACGCAGTATTTT.

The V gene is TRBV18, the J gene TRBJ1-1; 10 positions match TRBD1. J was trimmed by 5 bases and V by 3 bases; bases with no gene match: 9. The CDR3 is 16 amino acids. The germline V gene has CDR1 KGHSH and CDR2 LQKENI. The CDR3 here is CASSPPAGTGVTEAFF. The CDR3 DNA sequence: TGTGCCAGCTCACCCCCCGCCGGGACAGGGGTTACTGAAGCTTTCTTT.

In DNA, the CDR3 is TGTGCCACCAGCAGAGCTATAGGACGGCGGAACACTGAAGCTTTCTTT. This codes for CATSRAIGRRNTEAFF. The chain uses TRBV15 and TRBJ1-1; D not certain. Per the germline V gene, CDR1 is LNHNV and CDR2 is YYDKDF (reference sequence). The CDR3 totals 16 residues. Trimming pared 1 base from V and 1 base from J, leaving 13 bases between.

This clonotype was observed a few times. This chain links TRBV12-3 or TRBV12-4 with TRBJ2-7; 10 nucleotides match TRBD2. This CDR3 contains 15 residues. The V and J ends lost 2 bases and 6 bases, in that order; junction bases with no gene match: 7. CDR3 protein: CASSLSSGSFSEQYF. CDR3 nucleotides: TGTGCCAGCAGTTTATCTAGCGGGAGCTTCTCCGAGCAGTACTTC.

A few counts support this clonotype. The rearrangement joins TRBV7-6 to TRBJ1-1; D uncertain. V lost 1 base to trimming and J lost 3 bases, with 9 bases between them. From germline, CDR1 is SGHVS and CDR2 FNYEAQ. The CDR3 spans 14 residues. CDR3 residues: CASSLGSEYTEAFF. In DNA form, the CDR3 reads TGTGCCAGCAGCTTAGGGTCCGAGTACACTGAAGCTTTCTTT.

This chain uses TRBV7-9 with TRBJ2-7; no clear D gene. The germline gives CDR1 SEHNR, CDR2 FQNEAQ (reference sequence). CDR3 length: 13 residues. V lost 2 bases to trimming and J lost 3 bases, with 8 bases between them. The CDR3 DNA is TGTGCCAGCAGCTTAACTAAGTTCTACGAGCAGTACTTC. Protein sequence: CASSLTKFYEQYF.